The 16 T cell receptor beta chains in this list originate from one sample, sequenced in a study of graft-versus-host responses after intestinal transplantation (dated by TCRdb to the early 2020s). Their cognate antigens are unknown. Libraries were built with the immunoSEQ multiplex PCR assay. TCRdb obtained this table from immuneACCESS and retained in-frame rearrangements with V and J assigned. These tables miss some clones; where compared with another copy, unresolved V genes account for less than half of the shortfall, and the remainder is unexplained. The table for this sample lists about 84,000 clones; around 93% of them were counted only once. Of the sample, about 0.34% falls within the top ten clones. Explained via the paper, the time point label denotes: cells obtained before transplantation from donor or recipient. Sequences were derived from unstimulated CD4+ T cells sorted from spleen or lymph node cells, sampled before transplant. These receptors were obtained from a human donor who was the organ donor for an intestinal transplant.

V gene TRBV18 combines with J gene TRBJ2-7, with 10 bases aligning to TRBD2. The CDR3 runs to 15 residues. Looked up from germline, CDR1 is KGHSH and CDR2 is LQKENI. The V segment lost 5 bases and the J segment 6 bases; nucleotides outside the gene matches: 10. CDR3 in DNA: TGTGCCAGCTCAGGTCCGGCTAGCGGGAGAGGCGAGCAGTACTTC. The encoded protein is CASSGPASGRGEQYF.

J is TRBJ2-1 and V is TRBV10-3, with 15 bases lining up with TRBD2. The germline V gene has CDR1 ENHRY and CDR2 SYGVKD. The CDR3 loop spans 17 amino acids. After removal of 2 bases from V and 4 bases from J, the junction contained 3 bases not matched to a gene. CDR3 amino acids: CAISEPGTSGRYNEQFF. Written as DNA, the CDR3 is TGTGCCATCAGTGAGCCTGGGACTAGCGGGAGGTACAATGAGCAGTTCTTC.

This chain links TRBV2 with TRBJ2-3; 7 nucleotides agree with TRBD2. CDR3 length: 15 residues. Germline V gene lookup returns CDR1 SNHLY and CDR2 FYNNEI. Losses at the gene ends were 6 bases for V and 0 bases for J; bases not matched to a gene: 6. The CDR3 DNA sequence: TGTGCCAGCAGCCCTAGCGGCCCTAGCACAGATACGCAGTATTTT. Protein sequence: CASSPSGPSTDTQYF.

V gene TRBV19 combines with J gene TRBJ2-7; 12 bases align to TRBD2. This CDR3 has 14 residues. Per the germline V gene, CDR1 is LNHDA and CDR2 is SQIVND (reference sequence). Germline trimming cut 8 bases from V and 3 bases from J; bases unmatched to any gene: 5. The CDR3 nucleotides are TGTGCCAGTTCCGGACTAGCGGGAAGCTACGAGCAGTACTTC. It yields the protein CASSGLAGSYEQYF. The full variable domain, rest sourced from reference TRBV19 and TRBJ2-7, is DGGITQSPKYLFRKEGQNVTLSCEQNLNHDAMYWYRQDPGQGLRLIYYSQIVNDFQKGDIAEGYSVSREKKESFPLTVTSAQKNPTAFYLCASSGLAGSYEQYFGPGTRLTVT.

The chain has TRBV5-1 and TRBJ1-2; D might be TRBD1 (5 bases). This CDR3 comprises 12 residues. Deletions cut 3 bases from V and 7 bases from J, with 10 bases between. Per germline, CDR1 SGHRS and CDR2 YFSETQ. The CDR3 DNA reads as TGCGCCAGCAGCTCACTAAGGGGTGGCTACACCTTC. It yields the protein CASSSLRGGYTF.

The chain joins TRBV10-3 to TRBJ2-2, with 12 positions matching TRBD2. With V trimmed by 6 bases and J by 6 bases, 8 bases remained unmatched. Germline CDR1 reads ENHRY; CDR2 reads SYGVKD. CDR3 length equals 16 residues. For the CDR3, the DNA is TGTGCCATCAGCCCCCAGACTAGCGGGGGAGCCGGGGAGCTGTTTTTT. Protein product: CAISPQTSGGAGELFF.

This clone was counted a single time. This chain joins TRBV19 and TRBJ2-2; D remains ambiguous. V gave up 2 bases and J gave up 0 bases, with 7 bases separating them. CDR3 length: 15 residues. Germline V CDR1 and CDR2: LNHDA, SQIVND (reference sequence). The CDR3 nucleotides read TGTGCCAGTAGTATACCGGGTGCGAACACCGGGGAGCTGTTTTTT. Residues: CASSIPGANTGELFF. The variable domain in full, completed from reference TRBV19 and TRBJ2-2, reads DGGITQSPKYLFRKEGQNVTLSCEQNLNHDAMYWYRQDPGQGLRLIYYSQIVNDFQKGDIAEGYSVSREKKESFPLTVTSAQKNPTAFYLCASSIPGANTGELFFGEGSRLTVL.

This rearrangement joins TRBV7-9 to TRBJ1-1, with D possibly matching TRBD1 (6 bases). Germline values: CDR1 SEHNR, CDR2 FQNEAQ (reference sequence). The V end was cut by 4 bases, the J end by 0 bases, with 24 bases between. The CDR3 has 19 residues. CDR3 DNA sequence: TGTGCCAGCAGCTCGAGTCTAGGTAGGACAGCTTACTTGAACACTGAAGCTTTCTTT. Protein sequence: CASSSSLGRTAYLNTEAFF.

This chain connects TRBV28 to TRBJ2-2; 8 bases agree with TRBD2. Losses at the gene ends were 3 bases for V and 1 base for J; bases not matched to a gene: 4. CDR1 and CDR2 (germline): MDHEN, SYDVKM. CDR3 length equals 16 residues. As DNA, the CDR3 is TGTGCCAGCAGTTTTCTAAGCGGGGGGAACACCGGGGAGCTGTTTTTT. It yields the protein CASSFLSGGNTGELFF.

This chain links TRBV2 with TRBJ1-5; D is undetermined. Between the trimmed V and J ends, which lost 8 bases and 4 bases, there was a span of 12 bases. This CDR3 has 13 amino acids. The germline gives CDR1 SNHLY, CDR2 FYNNEI. CDR3 nucleotides: TGTGCCAGCCGCAGGAACCCGAATCAGCCCCAGCATTTT. It encodes CASRRNPNQPQHF.

In nucleotides, the CDR3 is TGTGCCAGCAGCCAGGAAGAGACCCAGTACTTC. As protein: CASSQEETQYF. The gene calls are TRBV6-5 and TRBJ2-5; D is unresolved. CDR1 MNHEY and CDR2 SVGAGI come from the germline V gene. The V and J ends lost 6 bases and 3 bases respectively, with 5 bases between them. CDR3 length: 11 amino acids.

The chain joins TRBV25-1 to TRBJ1-2, with 7 bases matching TRBD1. Germline V CDR1 and CDR2: MGHDK, SYGVNS. Trimming removed 1 base from V and 4 bases from J; junction bases left unmatched: 0. The CDR3 is 13 amino acids. In nucleotides, the CDR3 is TGTGCCAGCAGTGAATCAGGGGGCTATGGCTACACCTTC. This translates into CASSESGGYGYTF.

The chain has TRBV19 and TRBJ1-2; weak D call: TRBD1 (5 bases). The CDR3 loop spans 13 amino acids. Germline values: CDR1 LNHDA, CDR2 SQIVND (reference sequence). V was pared by 3 bases and J by 3 bases, with 8 bases between. The CDR3, as DNA: TGTGCCAGTAGTATGGGCAGGGACTATGGCTACACCTTC. It codes for CASSMGRDYGYTF.

This rearrangement joins TRBV5-4 to TRBJ1-2, with D uncertain. V lost 5 bases and J 4 bases, leaving 12 bases between the germline ends. CDR1 and CDR2 (germline): SGHNT, YYREEE (reference sequence). CDR3 size: 13 residues. The CDR3 spells CASRSKELYGYTF. In nucleotides, the CDR3 is TGTGCCAGCAGATCAAAGGAGCTCTATGGCTACACCTTC.

The chain combines TRBV7-8 with TRBJ1-4; 8 bases are shared with TRBD1. The V gene's germline CDR1 is SGHVS and CDR2 FQNEAQ. With 3 bases clipped from V and 0 bases from J, the junction kept 6 bases outside the gene matches. This CDR3 is 17 amino acids long. CDR3 bases: TGTGCCAGCAGCTTTAGGGACAGGAGACCAACTAATGAAAAACTGTTTTTT. Protein product: CASSFRDRRPTNEKLFF. Full variable domain (missing parts from reference TRBV7-8 and TRBJ1-4): GAGVSQSPRYKVAKRGQDVALRCDPISGHVSLFWYQQALGQGPEFLTYFQNEAQLDKSGLPSDRFFAERPEGSVSTLKIQRTQQEDSAVYLCASSFRDRRPTNEKLFFGSGTQLSVL.

This clone came up once. The CDR3 here is CAWSRAGGGPEQYF. The CDR3 DNA is TGTGCCTGGAGCAGGGCGGGAGGGGGGCCCGAGCAGTACTTC. The rearrangement uses TRBV30 and TRBJ2-7, with 9 bases fitting TRBD2. After removal of 3 bases from V and 6 bases from J, the junction contained 9 bases not matched to a gene. This CDR3 is built from 14 residues. The germline gives CDR1 GTSNPN, CDR2 SVGIG (reference sequence).